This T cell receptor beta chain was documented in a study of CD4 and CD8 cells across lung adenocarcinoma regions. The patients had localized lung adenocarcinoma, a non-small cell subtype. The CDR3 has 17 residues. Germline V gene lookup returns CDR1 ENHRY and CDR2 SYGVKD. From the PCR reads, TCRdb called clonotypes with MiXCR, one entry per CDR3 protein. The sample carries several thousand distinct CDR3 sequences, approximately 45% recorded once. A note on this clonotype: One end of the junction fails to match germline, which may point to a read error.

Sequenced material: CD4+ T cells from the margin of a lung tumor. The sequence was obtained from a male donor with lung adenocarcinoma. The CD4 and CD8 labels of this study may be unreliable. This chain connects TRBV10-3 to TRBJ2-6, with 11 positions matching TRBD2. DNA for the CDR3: TGTGCCACCCTAGGTAGCGGGAGGGCTCCGTGCGCCAACGTGCTGACTTTC. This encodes CATLGSGRAPCANVLTF.